This TCR beta chain was obtained from a study of spatial heterogeneity in lung cancer. Study observations and caveats: The appearance of ubiquitous expanded tumor TCRs in blood was greater at resection than follow-up.

TCRdb processed the 5' RACE reads anew with MiXCR; each CDR3 protein has one entry. The table lists more than 12,000 distinct CDR3 sequences, under 14% of them singletons. As to time point: sample taken at primary tumor resection. No cells were sorted before sequencing. The whole RNA sequenced was extracted from tumor, nontumor lung or frozen PBMC. Trimming shortened V by 3 bases and J by 2 bases, and 9 bases separated the two germline ends. Germline CDR1 reads SGDLS; CDR2 reads YYNGEE. The CDR3 contains 14 residues. This clonotype was detected ten times or more. What it binds is not known. The chain couples TRBV9 to TRBJ1-5; D not resolved. Sequenced material: PBMCs, taken at surgery. The receptor was isolated from a female donor with early-stage non-small cell lung cancer. The CDR3 DNA reads as TGTGCCAGCAGCGAAAACGGGGGCAATCAGCCCCAGCATTTT. Amino acid sequence: CASSENGGNQPQHF.